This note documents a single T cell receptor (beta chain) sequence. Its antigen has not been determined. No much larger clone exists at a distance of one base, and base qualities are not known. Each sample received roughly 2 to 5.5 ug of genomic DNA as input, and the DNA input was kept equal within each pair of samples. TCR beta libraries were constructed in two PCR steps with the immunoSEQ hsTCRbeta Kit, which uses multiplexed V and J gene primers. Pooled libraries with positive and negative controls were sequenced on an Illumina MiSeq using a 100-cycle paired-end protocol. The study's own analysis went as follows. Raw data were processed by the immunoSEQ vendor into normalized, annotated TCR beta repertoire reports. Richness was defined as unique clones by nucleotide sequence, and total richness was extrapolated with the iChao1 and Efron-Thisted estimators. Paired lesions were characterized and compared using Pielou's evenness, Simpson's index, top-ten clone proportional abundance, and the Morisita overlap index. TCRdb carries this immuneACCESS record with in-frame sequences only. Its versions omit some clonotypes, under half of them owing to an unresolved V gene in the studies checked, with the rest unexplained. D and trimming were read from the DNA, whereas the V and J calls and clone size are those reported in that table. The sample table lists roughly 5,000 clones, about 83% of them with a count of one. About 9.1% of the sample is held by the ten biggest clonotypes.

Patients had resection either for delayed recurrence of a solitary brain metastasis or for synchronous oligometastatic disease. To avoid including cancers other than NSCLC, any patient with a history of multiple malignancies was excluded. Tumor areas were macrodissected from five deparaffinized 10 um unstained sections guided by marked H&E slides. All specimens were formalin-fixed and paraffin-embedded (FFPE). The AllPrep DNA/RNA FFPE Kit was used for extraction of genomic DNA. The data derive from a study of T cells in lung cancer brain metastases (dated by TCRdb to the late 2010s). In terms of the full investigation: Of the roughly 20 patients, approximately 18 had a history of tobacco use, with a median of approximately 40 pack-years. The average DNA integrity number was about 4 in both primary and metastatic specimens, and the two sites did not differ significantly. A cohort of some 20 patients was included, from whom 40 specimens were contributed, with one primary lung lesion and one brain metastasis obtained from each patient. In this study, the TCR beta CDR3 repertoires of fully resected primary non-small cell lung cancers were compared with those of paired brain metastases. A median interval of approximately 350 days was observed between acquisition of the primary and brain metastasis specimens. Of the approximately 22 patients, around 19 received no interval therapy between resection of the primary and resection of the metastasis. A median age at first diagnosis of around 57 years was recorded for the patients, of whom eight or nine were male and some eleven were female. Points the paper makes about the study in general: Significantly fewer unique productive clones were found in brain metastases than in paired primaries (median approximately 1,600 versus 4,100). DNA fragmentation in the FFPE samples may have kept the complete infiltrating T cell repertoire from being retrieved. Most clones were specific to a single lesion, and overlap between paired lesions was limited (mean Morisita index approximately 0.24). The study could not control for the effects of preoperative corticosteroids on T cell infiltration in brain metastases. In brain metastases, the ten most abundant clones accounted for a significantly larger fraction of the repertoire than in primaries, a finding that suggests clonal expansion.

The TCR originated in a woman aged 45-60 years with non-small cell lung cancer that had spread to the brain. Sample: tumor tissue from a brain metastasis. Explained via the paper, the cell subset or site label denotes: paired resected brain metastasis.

This receptor has the CDR3 CASSFAGNNEKLFF. The nucleotides read TGTGCCAGCAGCTTCGCGGGGAATAATGAAAAACTGTTTTTT. The rearranged chain carries TRBV28 and TRBJ1-4, with no confidently assigned D gene. The germline V gene sets CDR1 to MDHEN and CDR2 to SYDVKM. V sheds 6 bases and J sheds 4 bases, leaving 12 bases between their ends. The CDR3 holds 14 amino acids from the cysteine to the phenylalanine. The kept DNA is CDR3 alone, 42 bases in frame from the first base.